A single sample is the source of the 15 T cell receptor beta chains below, sequenced in a study of blood T cell repertoires in COVID-19. Profiled with immunoSEQ multiplex PCR; TCRdb holds only in-frame clones, not every one. The sample includes fewer than 120,000 clones, about 90% of them seen just once. The sequenced sample was peripheral blood. The receptors come from a human donor in a cohort sampled during active COVID-19.

The chain combines TRBV7-3 with TRBJ2-1, with 7 bases aligning to TRBD2. V dropped 6 bases and J dropped 7; count of bases not matched to a gene: 9. The length of the CDR3 is 14 residues. The germline CDR1 and CDR2 sequences are SGHTA and FQGTGA. In DNA, the CDR3 is TGTGCCAGCAGTAATCCGGGACTACGAAATGAGCAGTTCTTC. As protein: CASSNPGLRNEQFF.

V is TRBV6-2 or TRBV6-3 and J is TRBJ1-1, with 8 bases that match TRBD1. The CDR3 length is 16 residues. Germline V lookup: CDR1 MNHEY, CDR2 SVGEGT. V shed 0 bases, J shed 7 bases, and the junction held 10 bases outside the gene matches. CDR3 sequence reads: CASSYSLTGGEGEAFF. CDR3 coding DNA: TGTGCCAGCAGTTACTCGTTAACAGGGGGAGAGGGTGAAGCTTTCTTT.

The chain combines TRBV6-5 with TRBJ2-3; 8 nucleotides agree with TRBD2. CDR3 length: 15 amino acids. Germline CDR1 and CDR2: MNHEY and SVGAGI. After removal of 6 bases from V and 1 base from J, the junction contained 6 bases not matched to a gene. The CDR3 DNA reads as TGTGCCAGCAGGCTTAGCGGGATAGGCACAGATACGCAGTATTTT. Translation: CASRLSGIGTDTQYF.

The sample holds one count of this clone. The chain couples TRBV7-8 to TRBJ1-2; D possibly corresponds to TRBD1 (6 bases). V gave up 4 bases and J gave up 0 bases, with 9 bases separating them. This CDR3 region has 14 residues. Germline V gives CDR1 SGHVS, CDR2 FQNEAQ. The CDR3: CASSYRDPNYGYTF. CDR3 bases: TGTGCCAGCAGCTACAGGGATCCTAACTATGGCTACACCTTC.

The chain carries TRBV11-3 and TRBJ2-7; 15 positions agree with TRBD2. Germline V gene data show CDR1 as SGHNT and CDR2 as YENEEA. The CDR3 has 20 residues. The trim removed 0 bases at V and 0 bases at J, leaving 9 bases unmatched. CDR3 in DNA: TGTGCCAGCAGCTTAGACAGGACTAGCGGGAGGGTGAAGAGCTCCTACGAGCAGTACTTC. Residues: CASSLDRTSGRVKSSYEQYF.

This rearrangement joins TRBV28 to TRBJ2-1, with 9 bases aligning to TRBD1. V shed 6 bases, J shed 0 bases, and the junction held 6 bases outside the gene matches. The CDR3 runs 16 residues. CDR1 and CDR2 from the germline V gene are MDHEN and SYDVKM. This CDR3 is CASSQDRGRSYNEQFF. CDR3 DNA: TGTGCCAGCAGCCAGGACAGGGGACGCTCCTACAATGAGCAGTTCTTC.

The chain links TRBV7-2 to TRBJ2-3; D may be TRBD2 (6 bases). V lost 0 bases to trimming and J lost 0 bases, with 13 bases between them. The germline CDR1 and CDR2 sequences are SGHTA and FQGNSA. The CDR3 totals 17 residues. CDR3 nucleotides: TGTGCCAGCAGCTTAGCGATTGGCGGGACTAGCACAGATACGCAGTATTTT. Protein product: CASSLAIGGTSTDTQYF.

V and J are TRBV4-1 and TRBJ2-1; D is possibly TRBD2 (5 bases). The CDR3 length is 17 residues. The V gene lost 1 base and the J gene lost 5 bases, with 18 bases spanning the gap. Germline CDR1 is MGHRA and CDR2 is YSYEKL. CDR3: CASSQVGSGRNDNEQFF. In DNA form, the CDR3 reads TGCGCCAGCAGCCAAGTCGGCAGCGGACGTAACGACAATGAGCAGTTCTTC.

The rearrangement uses TRBV7-9 and TRBJ2-2; D remains unclear. This CDR3 is 14 amino acids long. V lost 5 bases to trimming and J lost 6 bases, with 13 bases between them. Per the germline V gene, CDR1 is SEHNR and CDR2 is FQNEAQ (reference sequence). As DNA, the CDR3 is TGTGCCAGCAGCCCCGTGAGCGTGTCCGGGGAGCTGTTTTTT. It yields the protein CASSPVSVSGELFF.

V is TRBV3-1 (or the pseudogene TRBV3-2) and J is TRBJ1-3; 7 nucleotides match TRBD1. Trimming cost V 6 bases and J 3 bases; bases outside gene matches: 11. CDR3 size: 16 residues. The V gene's germline CDR1 is LGHDT and CDR2 YNNKEL (reference sequence). CDR3 sequence: CASSLIQGTFGNTIYF. The CDR3 DNA follows: TGTGCCAGCAGTCTCATACAGGGGACTTTTGGAAACACCATATATTTT.

The chain is built from TRBV4-2 and TRBJ1-3; 8 bases are a match to TRBD1. Germline V gene data show CDR1 as LGHNA and CDR2 as YNFKEQ. Trimming took 6 bases from V and 1 from J; bases not matched to a gene: 23. The CDR3 has 21 residues. This CDR3 reads CASRQHPTLTGGFSSGNTIYF. The CDR3 coding sequence is TGTGCCAGCAGACAACACCCGACCCTAACAGGGGGATTTTCTTCTGGAAACACCATATATTTT.

The chain carries TRBV29-1 and TRBJ2-7, with TRBD1 matching 7 bases. Germline V gene data show CDR1 as SQVTM and CDR2 as ANQGSEA. This CDR3 comprises 12 residues. The ends lost 3 bases at V and 3 bases at J; junction bases unmatched: 2. The CDR3 loop is CSVERQGYEQYF. CDR3 nucleotides: TGCAGCGTTGAGAGACAGGGCTACGAGCAGTACTTC.

The chain links TRBV9 to TRBJ2-1; no clear D gene. Germline V gene sequence: CDR1 SGDLS, CDR2 YYNGEE. Between the trimmed V and J ends, which lost 0 bases and 7 bases, there was a span of 11 bases. The CDR3 runs to 14 residues. CDR3: CASSVANRINEQFF. DNA for the CDR3: TGTGCCAGCAGCGTAGCGAACAGAATAAATGAGCAGTTCTTC.

The chain recombines TRBV19 with TRBJ1-1, with D unresolved. The germline gives CDR1 LNHDA, CDR2 SQIVND (reference sequence). V was pared by 3 bases and J by 7 bases, with 9 bases between. The CDR3 has 12 amino acids. DNA of the CDR3: TGTGCCAGTAGTATGGAGGCAGGTGAAGCTTTCTTT. Translated: CASSMEAGEAFF.

The chain links TRBV9 to TRBJ2-1; 10 positions match TRBD2. Germline V CDR1 and CDR2: SGDLS, YYNGEE. The CDR3 has 16 residues. The trim removed 3 bases at V and 3 bases at J, leaving 6 bases unmatched. This chain's CDR3 is CASSALASGSYNEQFF. CDR3 nucleotides: TGTGCCAGCAGCGCCTTAGCTAGCGGGAGCTACAATGAGCAGTTCTTC.